This entry lists 16 T cell receptor beta chains sequenced from one sample in a study of T cell changes during pregnancy in multiple sclerosis. TCRdb's table, derived via immunoSEQ multiplex PCR, lists solely in-frame clones and lacks some. The sample consists of about 57,000 clones, around 90% of them appearing once. The sequences come from peripheral blood, collected after pregnancy. These TCRs come from a female donor in good health, enrolled as a control in a pregnancy study.

V and J are TRBV27 and TRBJ2-3, with a tentative D call TRBD1 (6 bases). V was clipped by 6 bases and J by 3 bases, with 10 bases between them. Germline CDR1 and CDR2: MNHEY and SMNVEV (reference sequence). The length of the CDR3 is 13 residues. Written as DNA, the CDR3 is TGTGCCAGCAGACTACAGGGAACAGATACGCAGTATTTT. Residues: CASRLQGTDTQYF.

The chain links TRBV27 to TRBJ1-2; D may be TRBD1 (6 bases). The V gene's germline CDR1 is MNHEY and CDR2 SMNVEV (reference sequence). V was pared by 7 bases and J by 8 bases, with 29 bases between. The CDR3 is 17 residues long. CDR3 DNA sequence: TGTGCCAGCACGTCTTTATCCACGGGGGGCACTATGGGAGGCTACACCTTC. Translating it yields CASTSLSTGGTMGGYTF.

As concerns this clone: A read error is possible here, since a much larger clone lies one base away. The chain employs TRBV6-4 and TRBJ2-3; TRBD1 matches 8 bases. CDR1 and CDR2 from the germline V gene are MRHNA and SNTAGT. This CDR3 spans 15 amino acids. The V gene end was trimmed by 0 bases and the J gene end by 4 bases; junction bases not matched to a gene: 3. CDR3 coding DNA: TGTGCCAGCAGTGACTCGGCAGGGGGCGCAGATACGCAGTATTTT. It codes for CASSDSAGGADTQYF.

The chain combines TRBV5-1 with TRBJ1-4, with 11 bases identical to TRBD1. The CDR3 contains 16 residues. J gave up 8 bases and V 0 bases, and 6 bases lay outside the gene matches. Germline V lookup: CDR1 SGHRS, CDR2 YFSETQ. CDR3 in DNA: TGCGCCAGCAGCTTGGCCGAGGGACAGGGGGGAGAAAAACTGTTTTTT. Encoded protein: CASSLAEGQGGEKLFF.

This chain connects TRBV19 to TRBJ1-1; D is ambiguous. Germline CDR1 LNHDA, CDR2 SQIVND (reference sequence). V lost 4 bases to trimming and J lost 4 bases, with 7 bases between them. The CDR3 is 12 residues long. CDR3 DNA sequence: TGTGCCAGTAGTAATCGGGGCACTGAAGCTTTCTTT. Translated: CASSNRGTEAFF. The variable domain in full, with the rest retrieved from reference TRBV19 and TRBJ1-1, is DGGITQSPKYLFRKEGQNVTLSCEQNLNHDAMYWYRQDPGQGLRLIYYSQIVNDFQKGDIAEGYSVSREKKESFPLTVTSAQKNPTAFYLCASSNRGTEAFFGQGTRLTVV.

V is TRBV19 and J is TRBJ2-7; 9 positions match TRBD1. Germline V gene lookup returns CDR1 LNHDA and CDR2 SQIVND (reference sequence). The length of the CDR3 is 13 residues. Germline trimming cut 5 bases from V and 4 bases from J; bases unmatched to any gene: 3. The CDR3 here is CASSAGQGYEQYF. Written as DNA, the CDR3 is TGTGCCAGTAGTGCCGGACAGGGGTACGAGCAGTACTTC.

Only one count was recorded for this clone. The rearrangement uses TRBV6-1 and TRBJ1-2; D is ambiguous. The CDR3 length is 14 residues. Germline V CDR1 and CDR2: MNHNS, SASEGT. Deletions cut 2 bases from V and 0 bases from J, with 7 bases between. CDR3 DNA: TGTGCCAGCAGTGAAATGGGAGCTAACTATGGCTACACCTTC. It is translated as CASSEMGANYGYTF.

The chain joins TRBV4-3 to TRBJ2-5; D ambiguous. This CDR3 is built from 14 residues. Germline CDR1 reads LGHNA; CDR2 reads YSLEER. The ends were cut back, 4 bases at V and 5 bases at J, with 14 bases in the middle. The CDR3 loop is CASSPSSRFETQYF. The CDR3 coding sequence is TGCGCCAGCAGCCCTTCGTCCCGTTTTGAGACCCAGTACTTC.

The rearrangement joins TRBV7-2 to TRBJ2-3, with D possibly being TRBD2 (5 bases). The CDR3 runs 16 residues. The V end was cut by 1 base, the J end by 2 bases, with 13 bases between. Germline assignment: CDR1 SGHTA and CDR2 FQGNSA. The CDR3 loop reads CASSLGASRFTDTQYF. In DNA, the CDR3 is TGTGCCAGCAGCTTAGGTGCTAGCCGATTCACAGATACGCAGTATTTT. Using reference TRBV7-2 and TRBJ2-3 for the parts outside the CDR3, the full variable domain is GAGVSQSPSNKVTEKGKDVELRCDPISGHTALYWYRQSLGQGLEFLIYFQGNSAPDKSGLPSDRFSAERTGGSVSTLTIQRTQQEDSAVYLCASSLGASRFTDTQYFGPGTRLTVL.

The chain is built from TRBV27 and TRBJ2-5; TRBD1 might be the D (5 bases). Germline V gene sequence: CDR1 MNHEY, CDR2 SMNVEV (reference sequence). V gave up 8 bases and J gave up 1 base, with 14 bases separating them. CDR3 size: 14 residues. Here the CDR3 reads CASGPQGIQETQYF. The CDR3 nucleotides are TGTGCCAGCGGTCCGCAGGGAATCCAAGAGACCCAGTACTTC.

The chain has TRBV6-1 and TRBJ2-3; 8 nucleotides line up with TRBD2. The CDR3 contains 16 residues. The V gene end was trimmed by 2 bases and the J gene end by 7 bases; junction bases not matched to a gene: 11. Germline CDR1 and CDR2: MNHNS and SASEGT. The CDR3 reads CASSEIAGGADHTQYF. As DNA, the CDR3 is TGTGCCAGCAGTGAAATAGCCGGGGGGGCCGATCATACGCAGTATTTT.

The gene calls are TRBV10-3 and TRBJ2-2; TRBD2 is a possible D gene (6 bases). The CDR3 loop spans 14 amino acids. The V gene lost 7 bases and the J gene lost 8 bases, with 17 bases spanning the gap. Germline V gene data show CDR1 as ENHRY and CDR2 as SYGVKD. The CDR3 is CAITPVSGGGELFF. As DNA, the CDR3 is TGTGCCATCACCCCAGTGTCTGGAGGGGGGGAGCTGTTTTTT.

Comments on this clone: The same CDR3 is also encoded by other DNA sequences in this sample. This sequence joins TRBV12-5 and TRBJ1-2; perhaps TRBD1 as D (6 bases). This CDR3 is 14 amino acids long. The V and J ends lost 1 base and 6 bases respectively, with 12 bases between them. Germline V gene lookup returns CDR1 LGHNT and CDR2 FRNRAP. The chain's CDR3 is CASGLDPQGNGYTF. The CDR3, as DNA: TGTGCTAGTGGTTTGGATCCACAGGGTAATGGCTACACCTTC.

The chain uses TRBV9 and TRBJ1-2; TRBD1 matches 10 bases. The CDR3 consists of 16 residues. V was clipped by 4 bases and J by 3 bases; unmatched bases: 9. Germline V CDR1 and CDR2: SGDLS, YYNGEE. The CDR3 DNA follows: TGTGCCAGCAGCTTCGATCGGACAGGGGGATACTATGGCTACACCTTC. It yields the protein CASSFDRTGGYYGYTF.

The CDR3 DNA reads TGTGCCAGCAGCACGACAGGGGGATCCTACGAGCAGTACTTC. Protein product: CASSTTGGSYEQYF. V gene TRBV9 combines with J gene TRBJ2-7; TRBD1 agrees at 9 bases. The CDR3 is made up of 14 amino acids. Looked up from germline, CDR1 is SGDLS and CDR2 is YYNGEE. The J segment lost 1 base and the V segment lost 4 bases, leaving 3 bases of the junction unmatched.

The V and J genes are TRBV2 and TRBJ1-2; perhaps TRBD1 as D (6 bases). V lost 7 bases and J 4 bases, leaving 22 bases between the germline ends. CDR1 SNHLY and CDR2 FYNNEI come from the germline V gene. The CDR3 extends over 16 amino acids. Written as DNA, the CDR3 is TGTGCCAGCAACCCCGGGCACAGGGCGGGGGGCTATGGCTACACCTTC. Translation gives CASNPGHRAGGYGYTF.